These 7 T cell receptor beta chains were all obtained from the same sample, sequenced in a study of blood T cell repertoires in COVID-19. Clones were sequenced by immunoSEQ multiplex PCR, and TCRdb holds only the in-frame ones, with some missing. The sample records 100,000 to 120,000 clones, over 75% being singletons. Sequenced sample: peripheral blood. These receptors all stem from a man in his forties or fifties with acute or convalescent COVID-19.

The DNA of the CDR3 is TGTGCCAGCAGCACCCTGACAGGTTTGAATCAGCCCCAGCATTTT. Translating it yields CASSTLTGLNQPQHF. This rearrangement joins TRBV27 to TRBJ1-5, with a weak D call TRBD1 (6 bases). V lost 6 bases to trimming and J lost 4 bases, with 16 bases between them. This CDR3 is built from 15 residues. CDR1 is MNHEY and CDR2 is SMNVEV in the germline V gene (reference sequence).

The rearrangement joins TRBV10-2 to TRBJ1-2; TRBD1 matches at 7 bases. The V gene end was trimmed by 6 bases and the J gene end by 7 bases; junction bases not matched to a gene: 5. The CDR3 is 12 residues long. In germline, CDR1 is WSHSY, CDR2 SAAADI. In DNA, the CDR3 is TGCGCCAGCAGGAGACCAGGGGGTGGCTACACCTTC. Protein sequence: CASRRPGGGYTF.

In its sample, this clone was seen once. This rearrangement joins TRBV29-1 to TRBJ2-1; D gene unclear. Germline values: CDR1 SQVTM, CDR2 ANQGSEA. Trimming left V 1 base short and J 4 bases short, with 11 bases between. The CDR3 consists of 14 residues. CDR3 sequence reads: CSVEGRQDYNEQFF. CDR3 in DNA: TGCAGCGTTGAAGGACGGCAGGATTACAATGAGCAGTTCTTC.

V gene TRBV3-1 (or the pseudogene TRBV3-2) combines with J gene TRBJ1-2, with TRBD1 as a possible D gene (5 bases). Germline V gene data show CDR1 as LGHDT and CDR2 as YNNKEL (reference sequence). V shed 2 bases and J shed 1 base, with 14 bases lying between them. The CDR3 extends over 16 amino acids. The DNA of the CDR3 is TGTGCCAGCAGCCAATCTGGGGCCAGGATTAACTATGGCTACACCTTC. Translating it yields CASSQSGARINYGYTF.

V usage is TRBV6-6 and J usage is TRBJ1-1; D unclear. The CDR3 is 13 residues long. V was shortened by 11 bases and J by 0 bases, with 13 bases between the two germline ends. The germline V gene encodes CDR1 MNHNY and CDR2 SVGAGI (reference sequence). The CDR3 sequence: CASRSQLNTEAFF. The CDR3 DNA reads TGTGCCTCCCGCTCGCAGTTGAACACTGAAGCTTTCTTT.

The rearrangement uses TRBV5-3 and TRBJ1-1; no definite D call. TRBV5-3 is noted as an ORF with a role that remains uncertain. V dropped 3 bases and J dropped 0 bases, with 24 bases sitting between them. The CDR3 has 19 amino acids. The CDR3 sequence is CARSYGEMSRPSMNTEAFF. The CDR3 DNA reads as TGTGCCAGAAGCTATGGAGAGATGTCGAGGCCCTCCATGAACACTGAAGCTTTCTTT.

The rearrangement uses TRBV30 and TRBJ1-5, with a weak D call TRBD1 (6 bases). V lost 2 bases to trimming and J lost 5 bases, with 10 bases between them. The CDR3 has 13 amino acids. Germline CDR1 and CDR2: GTSNPN and SVGIG (reference sequence). In DNA form, the CDR3 reads TGTGCCTGGAGTAAACAGGGCGATCAGCCCCAGCATTTT. Amino acids: CAWSKQGDQPQHF.